This T cell receptor beta chain stems from a study of response to subunit inactivated influenza vaccine. TCRdb re-called the RT-PCR reads through MiXCR, storing one row per CDR3 protein. The top ten clones hold around 3% of a sample with roughly 500,000 distinct CDR3 sequences, approximately 17% of them seen once. In regard to this clonotype: Its target is unknown.

Study-wide results and caveats: Each seasonal influenza vaccination, the authors suggested, recruits few new T cells.

This specimen was CD4+ T cells sorted from PBMCs, taken less than 30 months after vaccination. This sequence was found in a man aged 45 to 70 who received an inactivated influenza vaccine.

The CDR3 is CASSQLRTGSPLHF. The DNA for the CDR3 is TGTGCCAGCAGCCAATTGAGGACGGGTTCACCCCTCCACTTT. This sequence joins TRBV3-1 and TRBJ1-6, with D hard to call. V was pared by 2 bases and J by 9 bases, with 11 bases between. CDR1 is LGHDT and CDR2 is YNNKEL in the germline V gene (reference sequence). CDR3 length: 14 amino acids.